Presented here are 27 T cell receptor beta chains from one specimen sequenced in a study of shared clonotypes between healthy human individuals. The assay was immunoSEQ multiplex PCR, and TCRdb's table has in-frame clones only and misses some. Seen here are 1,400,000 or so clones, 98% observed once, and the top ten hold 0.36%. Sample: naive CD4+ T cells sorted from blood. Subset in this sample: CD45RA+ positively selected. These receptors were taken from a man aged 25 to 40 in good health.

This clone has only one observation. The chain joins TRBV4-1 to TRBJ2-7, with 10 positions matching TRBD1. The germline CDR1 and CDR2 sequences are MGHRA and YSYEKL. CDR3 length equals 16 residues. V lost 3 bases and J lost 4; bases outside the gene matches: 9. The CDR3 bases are TGCGCCAGCAGCCAGGCGGAGGGGACAGGGGTTTACGAGCAGTACTTC. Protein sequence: CASSQAEGTGVYEQYF.

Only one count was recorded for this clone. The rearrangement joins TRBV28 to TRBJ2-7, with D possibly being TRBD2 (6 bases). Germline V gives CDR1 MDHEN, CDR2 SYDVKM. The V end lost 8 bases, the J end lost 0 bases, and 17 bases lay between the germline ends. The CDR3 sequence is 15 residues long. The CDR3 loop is CASATGGVVSYEQYF. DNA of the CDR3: TGTGCCAGCGCCACCGGAGGGGTCGTCTCCTACGAGCAGTACTTC. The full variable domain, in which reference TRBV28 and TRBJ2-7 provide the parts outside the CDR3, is DVKVTQSSRYLVKRTGEKVFLECVQDMDHENMFWYRQDPGLGLRLIYFSYDVKMKEKGDIPEGYSVSREKKERFSLILESASTNQTSMYLCASATGGVVSYEQYFGPGTRLTVT.

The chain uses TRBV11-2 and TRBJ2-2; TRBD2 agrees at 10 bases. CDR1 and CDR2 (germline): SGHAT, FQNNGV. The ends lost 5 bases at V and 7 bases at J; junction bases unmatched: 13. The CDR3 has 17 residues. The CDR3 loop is CASSPVVLAGVVGELFF. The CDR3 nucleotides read TGTGCCAGCAGCCCCGTGGTCCTAGCGGGAGTGGTCGGGGAGCTGTTTTTT.

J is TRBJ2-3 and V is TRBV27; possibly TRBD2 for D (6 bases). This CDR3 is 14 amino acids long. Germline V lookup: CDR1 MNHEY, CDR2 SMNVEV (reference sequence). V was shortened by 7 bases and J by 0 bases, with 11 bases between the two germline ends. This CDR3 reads CASTLGTSTDTQYF. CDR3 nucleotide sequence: TGTGCCAGCACCCTGGGGACTAGCACAGATACGCAGTATTTT.

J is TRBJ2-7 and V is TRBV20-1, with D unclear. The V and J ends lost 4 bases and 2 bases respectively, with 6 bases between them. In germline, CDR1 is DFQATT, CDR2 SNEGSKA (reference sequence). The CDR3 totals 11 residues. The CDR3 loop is CSAILTYEQYF. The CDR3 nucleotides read TGCAGTGCTATCTTAACCTACGAGCAGTACTTC.

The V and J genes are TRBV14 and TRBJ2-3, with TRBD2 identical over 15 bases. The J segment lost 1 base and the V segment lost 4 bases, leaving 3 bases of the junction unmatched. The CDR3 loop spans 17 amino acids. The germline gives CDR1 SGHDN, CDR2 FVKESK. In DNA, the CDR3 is TGTGCCAGCAGCCGGACTAGCGGGAGGGGTGGCACAGATACGCAGTATTTT. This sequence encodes CASSRTSGRGGTDTQYF.

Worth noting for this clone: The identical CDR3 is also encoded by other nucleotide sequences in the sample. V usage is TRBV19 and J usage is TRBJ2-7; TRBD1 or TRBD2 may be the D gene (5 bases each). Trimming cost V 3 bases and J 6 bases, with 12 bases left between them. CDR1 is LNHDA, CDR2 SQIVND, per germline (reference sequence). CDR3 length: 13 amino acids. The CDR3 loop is CASSIQGRGEQYF. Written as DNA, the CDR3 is TGTGCCAGTAGTATTCAGGGTCGGGGCGAGCAGTACTTC. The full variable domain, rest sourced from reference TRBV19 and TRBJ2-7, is DGGITQSPKYLFRKEGQNVTLSCEQNLNHDAMYWYRQDPGQGLRLIYYSQIVNDFQKGDIAEGYSVSREKKESFPLTVTSAQKNPTAFYLCASSIQGRGEQYFGPGTRLTVT.

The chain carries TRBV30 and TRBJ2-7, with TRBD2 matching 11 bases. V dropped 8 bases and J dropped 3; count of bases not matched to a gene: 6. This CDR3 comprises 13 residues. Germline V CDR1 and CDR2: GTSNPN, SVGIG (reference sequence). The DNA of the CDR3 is TGTGCCATCCTAGCGGGAGGTGGCTACGAGCAGTACTTC. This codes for CAILAGGGYEQYF.

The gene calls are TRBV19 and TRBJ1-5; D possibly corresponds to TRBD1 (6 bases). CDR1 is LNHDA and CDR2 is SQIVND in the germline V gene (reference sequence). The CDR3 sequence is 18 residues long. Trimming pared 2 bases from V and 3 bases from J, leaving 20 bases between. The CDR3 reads CASSIRRTANFFNQPQHF. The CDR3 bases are TGTGCCAGTAGTATACGGCGGACAGCCAACTTTTTCAATCAGCCCCAGCATTTT.

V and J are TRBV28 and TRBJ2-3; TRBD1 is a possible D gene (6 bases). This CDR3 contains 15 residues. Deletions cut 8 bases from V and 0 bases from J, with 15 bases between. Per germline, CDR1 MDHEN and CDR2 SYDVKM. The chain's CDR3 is CASEGQGTSTDTQYF. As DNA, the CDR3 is TGTGCCAGCGAGGGACAAGGTACCAGCACAGATACGCAGTATTTT.

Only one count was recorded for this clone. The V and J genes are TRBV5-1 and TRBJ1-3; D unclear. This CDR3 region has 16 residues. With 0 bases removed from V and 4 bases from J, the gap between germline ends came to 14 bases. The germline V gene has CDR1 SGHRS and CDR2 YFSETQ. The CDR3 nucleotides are TGCGCCAGCAGCTTGGTGGACCGAGCCTCCGGAAACACCATATATTTT. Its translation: CASSLVDRASGNTIYF.

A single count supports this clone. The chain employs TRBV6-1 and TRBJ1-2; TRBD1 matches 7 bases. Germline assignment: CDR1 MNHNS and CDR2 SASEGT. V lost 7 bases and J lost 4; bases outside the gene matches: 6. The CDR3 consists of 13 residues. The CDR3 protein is CASIGTDFYGYTF. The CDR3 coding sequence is TGTGCCAGCATCGGGACAGACTTCTATGGCTACACCTTC.

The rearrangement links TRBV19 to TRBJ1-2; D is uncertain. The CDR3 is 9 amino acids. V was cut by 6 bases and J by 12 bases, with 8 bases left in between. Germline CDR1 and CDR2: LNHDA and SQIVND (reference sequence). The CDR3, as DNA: TGTGCCAGTAGGACCGTCCACACCTTC. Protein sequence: CASRTVHTF.

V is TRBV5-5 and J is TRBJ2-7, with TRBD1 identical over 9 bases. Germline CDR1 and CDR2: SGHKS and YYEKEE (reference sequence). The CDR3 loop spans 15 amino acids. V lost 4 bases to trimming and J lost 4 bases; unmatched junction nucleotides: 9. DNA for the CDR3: TGTGCCAGCAGCCCCGGGACAGGGACTTTGTACGAGCAGTACTTC. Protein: CASSPGTGTLYEQYF. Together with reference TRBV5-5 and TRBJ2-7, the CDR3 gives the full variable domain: DAGVTQSPTHLIKTRGQQVTLRCSPISGHKSVSWYQQVLGQGPQFIFQYYEKEERGRGNFPDRFSARQFPNYSSELNVNALLLGDSALYLCASSPGTGTLYEQYFGPGTRLTVT.

The CDR3 loop reads CASSHAPDSRNQPQHF. The CDR3 nucleotides are TGCGCCAGCAGCCATGCCCCGGACAGCCGCAATCAGCCCCAGCATTTT. V usage is TRBV4-1 and J usage is TRBJ1-5; D perhaps matches TRBD1 (6 bases). Trimming removed 3 bases at V and 2 bases at J, with 14 bases between. Germline CDR1 MGHRA, CDR2 YSYEKL. The CDR3 runs 16 residues.

The CDR3 DNA sequence: TGTGCCAGCAGTGAAAGTAATCTAGCGGCGACCCAGTACTTC. Translated, it gives CASSESNLAATQYF. The J gene is TRBJ2-5, the V gene TRBV6-1; TRBD2 matches 7 bases. Losses at the gene ends were 2 bases for V and 7 bases for J; bases not matched to a gene: 7. This CDR3 region has 14 residues. The germline V gene encodes CDR1 MNHNS and CDR2 SASEGT.

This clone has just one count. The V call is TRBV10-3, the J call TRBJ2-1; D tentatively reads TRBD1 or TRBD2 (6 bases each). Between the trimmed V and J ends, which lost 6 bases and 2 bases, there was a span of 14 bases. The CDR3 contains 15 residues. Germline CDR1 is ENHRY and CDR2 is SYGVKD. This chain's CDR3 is CAIRALEGAYNEQFF. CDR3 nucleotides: TGTGCCATCAGGGCCTTGGAGGGGGCCTACAATGAGCAGTTCTTC.

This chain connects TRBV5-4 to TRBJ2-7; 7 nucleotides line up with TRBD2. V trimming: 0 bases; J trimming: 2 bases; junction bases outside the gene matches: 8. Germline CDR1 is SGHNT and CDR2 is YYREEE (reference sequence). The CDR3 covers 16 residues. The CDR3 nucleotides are TGTGCCAGCAGCTTGGTGGGAGGGAGATCGACCTACGAGCAGTACTTC. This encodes CASSLVGGRSTYEQYF.

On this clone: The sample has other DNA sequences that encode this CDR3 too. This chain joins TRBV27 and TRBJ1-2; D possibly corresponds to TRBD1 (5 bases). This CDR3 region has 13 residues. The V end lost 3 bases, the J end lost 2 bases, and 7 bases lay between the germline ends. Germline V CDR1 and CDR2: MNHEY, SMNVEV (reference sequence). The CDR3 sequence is CASSFRGNYGYTF. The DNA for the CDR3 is TGTGCCAGCAGTTTTCGGGGGAACTATGGCTACACCTTC.

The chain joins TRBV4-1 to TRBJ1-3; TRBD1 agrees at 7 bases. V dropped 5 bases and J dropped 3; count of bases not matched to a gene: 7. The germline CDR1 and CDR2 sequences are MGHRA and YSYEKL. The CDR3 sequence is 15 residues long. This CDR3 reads CASSAGTASGNTIYF. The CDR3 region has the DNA TGCGCCAGCAGCGCCGGGACAGCGAGTGGAAACACCATATATTTT.

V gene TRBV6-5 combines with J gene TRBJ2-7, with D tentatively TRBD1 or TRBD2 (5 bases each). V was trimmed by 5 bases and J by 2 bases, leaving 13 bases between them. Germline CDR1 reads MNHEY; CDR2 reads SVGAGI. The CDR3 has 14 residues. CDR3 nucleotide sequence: TGTGCCAGCAGTCCCGGGACCCAGCCCTACGAGCAGTACTTC. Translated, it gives CASSPGTQPYEQYF.

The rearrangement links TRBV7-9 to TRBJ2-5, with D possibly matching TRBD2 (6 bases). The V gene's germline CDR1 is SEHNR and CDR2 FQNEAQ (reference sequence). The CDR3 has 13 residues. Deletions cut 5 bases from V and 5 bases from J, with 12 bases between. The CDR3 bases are TGTGCCAGCAGCCCGGGGACTGTGGAGACCCAGTACTTC. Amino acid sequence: CASSPGTVETQYF.

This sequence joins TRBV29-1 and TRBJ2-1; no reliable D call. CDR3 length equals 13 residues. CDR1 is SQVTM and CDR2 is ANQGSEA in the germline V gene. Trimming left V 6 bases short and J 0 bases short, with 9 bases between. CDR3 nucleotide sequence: TGCAGCGTGATTAGGGACTCCTACAATGAGCAGTTCTTC. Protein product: CSVIRDSYNEQFF.

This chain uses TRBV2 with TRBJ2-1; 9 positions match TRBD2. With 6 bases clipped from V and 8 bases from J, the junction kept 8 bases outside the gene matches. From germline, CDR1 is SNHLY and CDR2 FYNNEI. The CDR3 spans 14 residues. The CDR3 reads CASSRGLAGHEQFF. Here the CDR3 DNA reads TGTGCCAGCAGCCGGGGACTAGCTGGGCATGAGCAGTTCTTC.

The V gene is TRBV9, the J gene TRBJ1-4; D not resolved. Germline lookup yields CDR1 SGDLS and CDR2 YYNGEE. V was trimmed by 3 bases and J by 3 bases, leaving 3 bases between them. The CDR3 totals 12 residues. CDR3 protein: CASSAANEKLFF. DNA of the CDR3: TGTGCCAGCAGCGCAGCTAATGAAAAACTGTTTTTT.

The CDR3 protein is CAISSTGGNQPQHF. The CDR3 DNA reads as TGTGCCATCAGCTCAACAGGGGGCAATCAGCCCCAGCATTTT. The chain uses TRBV10-3 and TRBJ1-5; 7 bases align to TRBD1. The junction had 4 bases not matched to a gene; V was cut back by 6 bases and J by 2 bases. The germline gives CDR1 ENHRY, CDR2 SYGVKD. The length of the CDR3 is 14 residues.

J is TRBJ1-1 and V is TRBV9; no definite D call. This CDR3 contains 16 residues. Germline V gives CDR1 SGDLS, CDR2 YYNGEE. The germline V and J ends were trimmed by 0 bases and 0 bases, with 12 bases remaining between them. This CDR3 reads CASSVDILGVNTEAFF. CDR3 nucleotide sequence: TGTGCCAGCAGCGTAGACATACTCGGGGTGAACACTGAAGCTTTCTTT.